A selection of T cell receptor beta chains follows, all from one sample in a study of regulatory T cells in long-lasting Graves disease. TCRdb fed the multiplex PCR reads into MiXCR, producing one record per CDR3 protein. The table lists 390,000 or so distinct CDR3 sequences, 12% of them singletons, with approximately 17% in the top ten. This sample was shared with a second study, whose subject was T cells in Graves' hyperthyroidism and ophthalmopathy.

Specimen: peripheral blood mononuclear cells (PBMCs), collected at new diagnosis, from a patient treated with antithyroid drugs. The receptor source for this set is a woman between 18 and 29 years old with Graves disease. CDR3s include the opening cysteine and the closing phenylalanine or tryptophan. A D gene is named only where the DNA matches it firmly. Size tells how often a clone was seen (once, few, many) or the class of an expanded clone, and some rows leave it out.

d_call	clone_size	v_call	j_call	cdr3_aa	cdr3_nt
TRBD2	many	TRBV5-6	TRBJ2-3	CASSLAAGAADTQYF	TGTGCCAGCAGCTTGGCAGCGGGAGCGGCAGATACGCAGTATTTT
.	.	TRBV9	TRBJ1-3	CASSVEQGYGNTIYF	TGTGCCAGCAGCGTAGAACAGGGCTATGGAAACACCATATATTTT
.	many	TRBV6-1	TRBJ1-6	CASKGPAGGLPLHF	TGTGCCAGCAAGGGACCGGCAGGAGGGTTGCCCCTCCACTTT
TRBD2	many	TRBV7-9	TRBJ2-7	CASSFAGGIYEQYF	TGTGCCAGCAGCTTTGCGGGAGGTATCTACGAGCAGTACTTC
.	.	TRBV20-1	TRBJ2-3	CSAFAPSGTADTQYF	TGCAGTGCTTTCGCCCCGAGCGGGACAGCAGATACGCAGTATTTT
.	many	TRBV7-2	TRBJ2-7	CASSLYLATHEQYF	TGTGCCAGCAGCTTATATCTAGCGACCCACGAGCAGTACTTC
.	.	TRBV20-1	TRBJ1-1	CSAPDLPGGGFF	TGCAGTGCCCCTGACCTCCCCGGTGGCGGTTTCTTT
.	many	TRBV27	TRBJ2-4	CASHDGLAKNIQYF	TGTGCCAGCCACGACGGGCTAGCCAAAAACATTCAGTACTTC
.	many	TRBV20-1	TRBJ2-5	CSAGRGRIQETQYF	TGCAGTGCTGGAAGGGGACGGATCCAAGAGACCCAGTACTTC
.	many	TRBV7-2	TRBJ2-7	CASSSVSGEQYF	TGTGCCAGCAGCAGCGTCTCCGGGGAGCAGTACTTC
TRBD2	.	TRBV20-1	TRBJ2-7	CSARGSRRLAGRGEQYF	TGCAGTGCTAGAGGGAGTCGGCGGCTAGCGGGCAGGGGCGAGCAGTACTTC
TRBD1	many	TRBV20-1	TRBJ1-1	CSARGGGAKTEAFF	TGCAGTGCTAGGGGAGGGGGCGCAAAGACTGAAGCTTTCTTT
TRBD1	many	TRBV7-2	TRBJ1-3	CASRTGVHGNTIYF	TGTGCCAGCAGAACAGGGGTTCACGGAAACACCATATATTTT
.	few	TRBV30	TRBJ1-3	CAWSVTTGGNTIYF	TGTGCCTGGAGTGTTACGACGGGAGGAAACACCATATATTTT
.	many	TRBV12-3/TRBV12-4	TRBJ1-2	CASSPYLDYGYTF	TGTGCCAGCAGTCCGTACTTGGACTATGGCTACACCTTC
TRBD1	few	TRBV3-1	TRBJ2-1	CASSRVSQGAIDEQFF	TGTGCCAGCAGCCGAGTGTCACAGGGGGCGATCGATGAGCAGTTCTTC
.	many	TRBV18	TRBJ1-5	CASSPGDSNQPQHF	TGTGCCAGCTCACCAGGGGACAGCAATCAGCCCCAGCATTTT
.	many	TRBV10-3	TRBJ2-7	CAISESQGSSYEQYF	TGTGCCATCAGTGAGTCCCAGGGGTCGTCCTACGAGCAGTACTTC
.	many	TRBV7-2	TRBJ1-5	CASSLGRVNQPQHF	TGTGCCAGCAGCTTAGGCAGGGTGAATCAGCCCCAGCATTTT
.	many	TRBV13	TRBJ1-4	CASSLGLRQLPNEKLFF	TGTGCCAGCAGCTTAGGCCTTAGGCAGCTACCTAATGAAAAACTGTTTTTT
.	.	TRBV2	TRBJ2-3	CASSQHADTQYF	TGTGCCAGCAGTCAACACGCAGATACGCAGTATTTT
TRBD2	many	TRBV20-1	TRBJ2-1	CSARDAGVAGPSGNEQFF	TGCAGTGCTAGAGATGCAGGAGTAGCGGGGCCTAGCGGGAATGAGCAGTTCTTC
TRBD1	.	TRBV12-3/TRBV12-4	TRBJ1-3	CASSLRLRGPGNTIYF	TGTGCCAGCAGTCTACGCCTAAGGGGGCCAGGAAACACCATATATTTT
.	many	TRBV5-5	TRBJ2-3	CASRILGVGATDTQYF	TGTGCCAGCAGGATTTTAGGGGTAGGGGCCACAGATACGCAGTATTTT
.	many	TRBV4-3	TRBJ1-1	CASSQDHENTEAFF	TGCGCCAGCAGCCAAGATCACGAGAACACTGAAGCTTTCTTT
.	many	TRBV6-1	TRBJ2-7	CASRRLYGGYEQYF	TGTGCCAGCAGGAGATTATACGGGGGCTACGAGCAGTACTTC
TRBD1	.	TRBV11-2	TRBJ2-6	CASSLPRQGLSGANVLTF	TGTGCCAGCAGCTTACCGCGACAGGGTCTTTCTGGGGCCAACGTCCTGACTTTC
TRBD1	.	TRBV7-6	TRBJ1-1	CASSVGQGVNTEAFF	TGTGCCAGCAGCGTAGGACAGGGGGTAAACACTGAAGCTTTCTTT
.	many	TRBV6-1	TRBJ2-5	CASRHSAETQYF	TGTGCCAGCAGACACTCCGCGGAGACCCAGTACTTC
.	many	TRBV15	TRBJ1-4	CATSSGVGLNEKLFF	TGTGCCACCAGCTCAGGGGTGGGACTTAATGAAAAACTGTTTTTT
.	many	TRBV27	TRBJ1-5	CASSFQTDLGNQPQHF	TGTGCCAGCAGTTTTCAGACCGACCTAGGCAATCAGCCCCAGCATTTT
TRBD1	few	TRBV3-1	TRBJ1-6	CASSLARDRGDSPLHF	TGTGCCAGCAGCCTAGCCCGGGACAGGGGGGATTCACCCCTCCACTTT
.	many	TRBV10-3	TRBJ2-7	CATNPGVSYEQYF	TGTGCCACCAACCCGGGAGTGTCCTACGAGCAGTACTTC
.	.	TRBV6-1	TRBJ1-1	CASRSGDNTEAFF	TGTGCCAGCAGGTCAGGGGATAACACTGAAGCTTTCTTT
.	few	TRBV7-2	TRBJ2-2	CASSLYGTPRTGELFF	TGTGCCAGCAGCTTATACGGGACTCCGCGGACCGGGGAGCTGTTTTTT
.	many	TRBV11-2	TRBJ1-1	CASSHGTGSRVTEAFF	TGCGCCAGCAGCCACGGCACGGGCTCCCGGGTCACTGAAGCTTTCTTT
.	many	TRBV2	TRBJ2-7	CASNITPRPSYEQYF	TGTGCCAGCAATATCACCCCACGCCCCTCTTACGAGCAGTACTTC
TRBD2	few	TRBV7-6	TRBJ2-1	CASSPPKIAGVVEQFF	TGTGCCAGCAGCCCCCCTAAGATAGCGGGAGTAGTTGAGCAGTTCTTC
.	many	TRBV5-6	TRBJ1-5	CASSRTYSNQPQHF	TGTGCCAGCAGCCGAACGTATAGCAATCAGCCCCAGCATTTT
TRBD2	.	TRBV24-1	TRBJ2-1	CATSGTSKLAGASIEQFF	TGTGCCACCAGTGGGACCTCGAAACTAGCGGGAGCATCAATTGAGCAGTTCTTC
.	many	TRBV20-1	TRBJ1-5	CSAREMSVSQPQHF	TGCAGTGCTAGAGAAATGTCAGTGAGCCAGCCCCAGCATTTT
.	many	TRBV24-1	TRBJ1-1	CATSETRRGDSNTEAFF	TGTGCCACCAGTGAGACCCGGAGAGGGGACTCGAACACTGAAGCTTTCTTT
TRBD1	many	TRBV20-1	TRBJ2-5	CSARAHRTGEETQYF	TGCAGTGCTAGAGCCCACCGGACAGGGGAAGAGACCCAGTACTTC
.	many	TRBV5-1	TRBJ1-5	CASSPEPKRRNSNQPQHF	TGCGCCAGCAGCCCGGAGCCTAAGCGACGGAATAGCAATCAGCCCCAGCATTTT
TRBD2	few	TRBV20-1	TRBJ2-1	CSASPGTSGHNEQFF	TGCAGTGCTAGCCCCGGGACTAGCGGGCACAATGAGCAGTTCTTC
TRBD1	many	TRBV2	TRBJ1-4	CASSITGGAPEKLFF	TGTGCCAGCAGTATTACAGGGGGCGCTCCTGAAAAACTGTTTTTT
TRBD1	many	TRBV2	TRBJ1-1	CASSEQGGNTEAFF	TGTGCCAGCAGTGAACAGGGGGGGAACACTGAAGCTTTCTTT
.	many	TRBV18	TRBJ2-1	CASSPSQGAYNEQFF	TGTGCCAGCTCACCTTCGCAGGGAGCCTACAATGAGCAGTTCTTC
.	many	TRBV28	TRBJ2-2	CASSYGQPGTGELFF	TGTGCCAGCAGTTACGGACAGCCGGGCACCGGGGAGCTGTTTTTT
.	many	TRBV20-1	TRBJ2-1	CSARDPAIRREQFF	TGCAGTGCTAGAGATCCGGCAATAAGGAGGGAGCAGTTCTTC
.	many	TRBV28	TRBJ2-4	CASSLPPIGAKNIQYF	TGTGCCAGCAGTTTACCTCCGATCGGAGCCAAAAACATTCAGTACTTC
.	many	TRBV11-1	TRBJ2-6	CASSSVESKSSGANVLTF	TGTGCCAGCAGCTCCGTAGAATCAAAGTCTTCTGGGGCCAACGTCCTGACTTTC
.	many	TRBV10-3	TRBJ1-1	CAITPGNTEAFF	TGTGCCATCACTCCGGGGAACACTGAAGCTTTCTTT